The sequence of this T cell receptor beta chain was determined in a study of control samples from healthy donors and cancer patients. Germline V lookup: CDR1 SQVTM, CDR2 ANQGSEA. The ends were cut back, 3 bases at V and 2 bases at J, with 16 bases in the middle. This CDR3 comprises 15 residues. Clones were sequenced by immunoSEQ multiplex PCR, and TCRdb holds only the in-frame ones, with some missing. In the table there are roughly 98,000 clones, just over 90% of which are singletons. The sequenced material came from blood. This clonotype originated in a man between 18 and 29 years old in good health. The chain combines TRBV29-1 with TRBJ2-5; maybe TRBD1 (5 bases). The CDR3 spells CSVESGKWTQETQYF. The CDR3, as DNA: TGCAGCGTTGAGTCAGGGAAGTGGACACAAGAGACCCAGTACTTC.